This TCR beta chain came from a study of blood T cell repertoires in COVID-19. In the study overall: PBMCs, B-cell-depleted T cells, or T cells were the source of the cDNA or gDNA that made up the material.

The data were produced by immunoSEQ multiplex PCR, yet TCRdb's version contains in-frame clones alone and is incomplete. Altogether more than 60,000 clones are present, around 87% being singletons, with the ten largest covering around 6.6%. Losses at the gene ends were 1 base for V and 11 bases for J; bases not matched to a gene: 9. This CDR3 contains 16 residues. CDR1 is SGHTA, CDR2 FQGNSA, per germline. This TCR was recovered from a man between 60 and 75 years old with acute or convalescent COVID-19. The chain couples TRBV7-2 to TRBJ2-1; 12 positions agree with TRBD2. The specimen sequenced was peripheral blood. CDR3 coding DNA: TGTGCCAGCAGCTTAGAGCCTAGCGGGGGGGCCAGCCAGCAGTTCTTC. As protein: CASSLEPSGGASQQFF. The full variable domain, in which reference TRBV7-2 and TRBJ2-1 provide the parts outside the CDR3, is GAGVSQSPSNKVTEKGKDVELRCDPISGHTALYWYRQSLGQGLEFLIYFQGNSAPDKSGLPSDRFSAERTGGSVSTLTIQRTQQEDSAVYLCASSLEPSGGASQQFFGPGTRLTVL.